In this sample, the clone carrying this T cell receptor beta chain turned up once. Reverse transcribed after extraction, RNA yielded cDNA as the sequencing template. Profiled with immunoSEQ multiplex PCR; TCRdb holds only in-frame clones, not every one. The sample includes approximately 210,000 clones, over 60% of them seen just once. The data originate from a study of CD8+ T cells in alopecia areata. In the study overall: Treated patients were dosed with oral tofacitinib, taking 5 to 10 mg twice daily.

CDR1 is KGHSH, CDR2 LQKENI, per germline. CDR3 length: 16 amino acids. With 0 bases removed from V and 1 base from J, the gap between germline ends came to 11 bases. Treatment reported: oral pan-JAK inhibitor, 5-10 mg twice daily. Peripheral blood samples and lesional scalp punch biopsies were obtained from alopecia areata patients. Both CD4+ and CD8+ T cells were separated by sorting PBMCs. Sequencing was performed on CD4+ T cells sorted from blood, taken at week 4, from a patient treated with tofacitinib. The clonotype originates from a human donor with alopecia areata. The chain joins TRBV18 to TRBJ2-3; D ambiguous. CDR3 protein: CASSPPPRYGTDTQYF. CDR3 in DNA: TGTGCCAGCTCACCACCCCCCAGATACGGCACAGATACGCAGTATTTT.